This is a list of T cell receptor beta chains from one sample in a study of shared T cell receptors in the human thymus. Here immunoSEQ multiplex PCR was the method, and the copy in TCRdb shows in-frame clones only, minus some. The table lists hundreds of thousands of clones, approximately 95% of them singletons. The source material was thymocytes. These receptors came from a human donor. CDR3s include the opening cysteine and the closing phenylalanine or tryptophan. The order of the fields is J gene, D gene, V gene, clone size, CDR3 DNA, CDR3 protein. A D gene is named only where the DNA matches it firmly. The size of a clone is reported for some rows only, either as once, few or many, or as a class for expanded clones.

TRBJ1-2	-	TRBV29-1	-	TGCAGCGCTTCCTCCAGTAACTATGGCTACACCTTC	CSASSSNYGYTF
TRBJ2-5	-	TRBV7-2	-	TGTGCCAGCAGCTTACCCCGCGACTTCAGACAAGAGACCCAGTACTTC	CASSLPRDFRQETQYF
TRBJ2-1	-	TRBV12-5	-	TGTGCTAGTGGTTTGGGGCCTCCGTGGGGCTCCTACAATGAGCAGTTCTTC	CASGLGPPWGSYNEQFF
TRBJ1-2	-	TRBV27	-	TGTGCCAGCAGCCGGGGGGAGGGTAAGGGCTATGGCTACACCTTC	CASSRGEGKGYGYTF
TRBJ2-7	-	TRBV5-1	few	TGCGCCAGCAGCACGAATCACAGGGTGTCCGCCTCCTACGAGCAGTACTTC	CASSTNHRVSASYEQYF
TRBJ2-7	TRBD2	TRBV5-4	-	TGTGCCAGCAGCTTGGTAAGTGAGGGAGAGACTAGCGCACCATACGAGCAGTACTTC	CASSLVSEGETSAPYEQYF
TRBJ2-3	TRBD2	TRBV20-1	few	TGCAGTGCCAGAGCACTAGCGGGGGCACCCTTT	CSARALAGAPF
TRBJ1-2	TRBD1	TRBV6-1	-	TGTGCCACCGAATGGACAGGGCGGAAATATGGCTACACCTTC	CATEWTGRKYGYTF
TRBJ2-5	-	TRBV2	-	TGTGCCAGCAGTGGCGGGAAGAAGACCCAGCACTTC	CASSGGKKTQHF
TRBJ2-3	-	TRBV30	-	TGTGCCTGGGCACTCATTAGGGCAAACACAGATACGCAGTATTTT	CAWALIRANTDTQYF
TRBJ1-5	-	TRBV27	-	TGTGCCAGCAGTTTATCGCTCAATCAGCCCCAGCATTTT	CASSLSLNQPQHF
TRBJ2-7	TRBD1	TRBV19	-	TGTGCCAGTAGTATAGACAGGGGGCTGGGATACGAGCAGTACTTC	CASSIDRGLGYEQYF
TRBJ1-1	TRBD1	TRBV4-2	-	TGTGCCAGCAGCCCCTACCACAGACAGGGCTCTGAAGCTTTCTTT	CASSPYHRQGSEAFF
TRBJ1-1	TRBD1	TRBV27	once	TGTGCCAGCAGTTCGACAGGGGTAAACACTGAAGCTTTCTTT	CASSSTGVNTEAFF
TRBJ2-7	-	TRBV4-1	-	TGCGCCAGCAGCCAAGAACCCCCCGCAAATTACGAGCAGTACTTC	CASSQEPPANYEQYF
TRBJ2-3	TRBD2	TRBV30	-	TGTGCCTGGAGTGCGAACTCCCCGGGACTAGCGGGATTGGGAGATACGCAGTATTTT	CAWSANSPGLAGLGDTQYF
TRBJ2-7	-	TRBV25-1	-	TGTGCCAGCATTGGGGGGCAAGACGAGCAGTACTTC	CASIGGQDEQYF
TRBJ1-1	-	TRBV7-2	-	TGTGCCAGCAGCTTAGGCCGGGGCGAGGGGAAAATGGCTGAAGCTTTCTTT	CASSLGRGEGKMAEAFF
TRBJ2-1	-	TRBV6-6	-	TGTGCCAGCAGCCGGGACGGGACCTACAATGAGCAGTTCTTC	CASSRDGTYNEQFF
TRBJ2-1	-	TRBV5-6	-	TGTGCCAGCAGCGGCCGGGACGGCATTACCAACAATGAGCAGTTCTTC	CASSGRDGITNNEQFF
TRBJ2-7	-	TRBV28	-	TGTGCCAGCAGTCCCCCACTAGCTGGGTTTAAGTACTTC	CASSPPLAGFKYF
TRBJ2-7	TRBD1	TRBV27	-	TGTGCCAGCAGTTTGGGGAGACGGGACAGGGGGCTTGTCGAGCAGTACTTC	CASSLGRRDRGLVEQYF
TRBJ2-7	-	TRBV4-2	-	TGTGCCAGCAGCTCCGGAATGGCGGGCTCCTACGAGCAGTACTTC	CASSSGMAGSYEQYF
TRBJ2-7	-	TRBV29-1	-	TGCAGCGTCCGACCAGTATCCTACGAGCAGTACTTC	CSVRPVSYEQYF
TRBJ2-5	TRBD2	TRBV6-6	-	TGTGCCATCTTTACCGGGGAGGGAGGGACCCAGTACTTC	CAIFTGEGGTQYF
TRBJ2-1	-	TRBV27	-	TGTGCCAGGACTGAGCAAATTTTCTTC	CARTEQIFF
TRBJ1-2	TRBD1	TRBV2	-	TGTGACGACAGGGGAGATAACTATGGCTACACCTTC	CDDRGDNYGYTF
TRBJ2-3	TRBD2	TRBV27	once	TGTGCCAGCAGTTCACAAAACAAATTGAATCTAGCGGATAGCACAGATACGCAGTATTTT	CASSSQNKLNLADSTDTQYF
TRBJ2-7	TRBD1	TRBV7-7	-	TGTGCTAGCAGCTTCCCCGGGACAGGGATTTTTGACGAGCAGTACTTC	CASSFPGTGIFDEQYF
TRBJ2-7	TRBD2	TRBV30	once	TGTGCCTGGAGTGTATTAGCGGGATGGGAGCAGTACTTC	CAWSVLAGWEQYF
TRBJ2-7	-	TRBV27	-	TGTGCCACAGCAACCTACGAGCAGTACTTC	CATATYEQYF
TRBJ2-7	-	TRBV19	-	TGTGCCAGTAGTACCGTAGGTAGTAACGGCCTTTCCTACGAGCAGTACTTC	CASSTVGSNGLSYEQYF
TRBJ2-2	-	TRBV7-3	-	TGTGCCAGCAGCTTAGGTTTGAACACCGGGGAGCTGTTTTTT	CASSLGLNTGELFF
TRBJ1-3	-	TRBV29-1	once	TGCAGCGTTTCTGCCTCTGGAAACACCATATATTTT	CSVSASGNTIYF
TRBJ1-2	-	TRBV28	once	TGTGCCAGCAGTTTAATAATGGGTGGCTACACCTTC	CASSLIMGGYTF
TRBJ1-5	TRBD1	TRBV19	-	TGTGCCATCATTAGACAGGGAACTCACGAGCCCCAGCATTTT	CAIIRQGTHEPQHF